These 11 T cell receptor beta chains share one sample of origin, sequenced in a study of blood T cell repertoires in COVID-19. Data came from immunoSEQ multiplex PCR; TCRdb stores just in-frame clones and leaves some out. The top ten clones hold around 2.9% of a sample with 200,000 to 250,000 clones, about nine tenths of them seen once. The source material was peripheral blood. The receptor source for this set is a woman aged 55 to 70 with acute or convalescent COVID-19.

The rearrangement links TRBV2 to TRBJ1-5; D is uncertain. CDR1 and CDR2 (germline): SNHLY, FYNNEI. The CDR3 totals 14 residues. The V and J ends lost 2 bases and 4 bases respectively, with 9 bases between them. The CDR3, as DNA: TGTGCCAGCAGTGAAACCCGGACTAATCAGCCCCAGCATTTT. As protein: CASSETRTNQPQHF. Combining the CDR3 with reference TRBV2 and TRBJ1-5 gives the whole variable domain EPEVTQTPSHQVTQMGQEVILRCVPISNHLYFYWYRQILGQKVEFLVSFYNNEISEKSEIFDDQFSVERPDGSNFTLKIRSTKLEDSAMYFCASSETRTNQPQHFGDGTRLSIL.

CDR3 nucleotides: TGTGCCATAAGAAGGACCGGGACAGGGCGAACCGGGGAGCTGTTTTTT. It is translated as CAIRRTGTGRTGELFF. The rearrangement links TRBV10-3 to TRBJ2-2, with TRBD1 matching over 9 bases. Germline V CDR1 and CDR2: ENHRY, SYGVKD. The ends lost 9 bases at V and 5 bases at J; junction bases unmatched: 13. The CDR3 runs to 16 residues.

This chain connects TRBV4-1 to TRBJ1-5; the D is unclear. There are 16 residues in the CDR3. Trimming cost V 0 bases and J 5 bases, with 14 bases left between them. Germline V lookup: CDR1 MGHRA, CDR2 YSYEKL. CDR3 residues: CASSQDYAQVDQPQHF. In nucleotides, the CDR3 is TGCGCCAGCAGCCAAGATTACGCGCAGGTAGATCAGCCCCAGCATTTT.

The V and J genes are TRBV6-2 or TRBV6-3 and TRBJ2-7; 14 positions agree with TRBD2. Germline loops: CDR1 MNHEY, CDR2 SVGEGT. The CDR3 covers 16 residues. J lost 1 base, V lost 4 bases, and 3 bases had no gene match. The CDR3 spells CASSSRLAGGSYEQYF. The CDR3 DNA reads as TGTGCCAGCAGTTCCCGACTAGCGGGAGGGTCCTACGAGCAGTACTTC.

CDR3 sequence (DNA): TGTGCCTGGAGGCTATCCCGGACAGGGAACACTGAAGCTTTCTTT. Its protein is CAWRLSRTGNTEAFF. The genes are TRBV30 and TRBJ1-1, with 7 bases that match TRBD1. In germline, CDR1 is GTSNPN, CDR2 SVGIG (reference sequence). J gave up 1 base and V 3 bases, and 8 bases lay outside the gene matches. This CDR3 is 15 amino acids long.

The J gene is TRBJ2-2, the V gene TRBV7-3; 10 bases fit TRBD2. V lost 5 bases and J lost 4; bases outside the gene matches: 13. The CDR3 runs 18 residues. Germline CDR1 and CDR2: SGHTA and FQGTGA. The CDR3 bases are TGTGCCAGCAGCCCGGAAGCCCTAGCGGGGGAGCTCACCGGGGAGCTGTTTTTT. It codes for CASSPEALAGELTGELFF. Complete variable domain (other parts from reference TRBV7-3 and TRBJ2-2): GAGVSQTPSNKVTEKGKYVELRCDPISGHTALYWYRQSLGQGPEFLIYFQGTGAADDSGLPNDRFFAVRPEGSVSTLKIQRTERGDSAVYLCASSPEALAGELTGELFFGEGSRLTVL.

The chain has TRBV5-8 and TRBJ1-3; unclear D gene. CDR3 length: 15 residues. Germline-derived CDR1 and CDR2 are SGHTS and YDEGEE. V shed 0 bases and J shed 2 bases, with 9 bases lying between them. CDR3 protein: CASSLVASTGNTIYF. The CDR3 DNA follows: TGTGCCAGCAGCTTGGTGGCCAGTACTGGAAACACCATATATTTT.

This chain connects TRBV6-5 to TRBJ2-2; 9 nucleotides agree with TRBD1. Germline lookup yields CDR1 MNHEY and CDR2 SVGAGI. This CDR3 has 15 residues. After removal of 7 bases from V and 4 bases from J, the junction contained 7 bases not matched to a gene. The CDR3 protein is CASTLTGGSTGELFF. CDR3 nucleotides: TGTGCCAGCACGTTGACAGGGGGAAGCACCGGGGAGCTGTTTTTT.

V and J are TRBV30 and TRBJ1-3, with 8 nucleotides matching TRBD1. Germline CDR1 GTSNPN, CDR2 SVGIG (reference sequence). CDR3 length: 14 residues. J lost 2 bases, V lost 5 bases, and 5 bases had no gene match. This chain's CDR3 is CAWFSQGAGNTIYF. In nucleotides, the CDR3 is TGTGCCTGGTTTTCACAGGGGGCTGGAAACACCATATATTTT.

This chain uses TRBV2 with TRBJ2-7; a possible D gene is TRBD2 (6 bases). The V end lost 8 bases, the J end lost 9 bases, and 17 bases lay between the germline ends. The CDR3 consists of 12 residues. Germline loops: CDR1 SNHLY, CDR2 FYNNEI. The CDR3 loop is CASQGGSRVQYF. The CDR3 bases are TGTGCCAGCCAAGGAGGGTCAAGGGTGCAGTACTTC.

The V call is TRBV19, the J call TRBJ1-3; 7 bases align to TRBD1. V lost 11 bases, J lost 3 bases, and 13 bases stayed unmatched. This CDR3 region has 15 residues. The V gene's germline CDR1 is LNHDA and CDR2 SQIVND (reference sequence). The CDR3 sequence: CASQVQSGGGNTIYF. The CDR3 DNA is TGTGCCTCCCAGGTCCAGTCAGGGGGTGGAAACACCATATATTTT.